This T cell receptor (beta chain) originates from a study of T cell responses to AZD1222 COVID-19 vaccine. The method was immunoSEQ multiplex PCR; TCRdb's version includes in-frame clones alone and lacks a portion of them. The sample holds about 78,000 clones, over 75% seen once. Overall study results and limits: Increases in Spike-specific TCR breadth and depth were seen after two AZD1222 doses. Spike-wide vaccine-associated CD4 TCRs dominated at 160-218 and 743-854. Targeting of unmutated variant regions was reportedly seen in nearly half of spike-specific TCRs.

The V and J ends lost 5 bases and 4 bases respectively, with 14 bases between them. Per the germline V gene, CDR1 is SGHVS and CDR2 is FQNEAQ. This CDR3 comprises 14 residues. Points on this clone: Its antigen is still unknown.

The genes are TRBV7-8 and TRBJ1-2, with D uncertain. The clonotype originates from an adult who received the AZD1222 COVID-19 vaccine. The source material was peripheral blood, sampled 28 days after the second AZD1222 dose. The CDR3 DNA sequence: TGTGCCAGCAGCCCCCTTTCGGGCGGCTATGGCTACACCTTC. Translating it yields CASSPLSGGYGYTF.